These 30 T cell receptor beta chains share one sample of origin, sequenced in a study of T cell responses to AZD1222 COVID-19 vaccine. Profiled with immunoSEQ multiplex PCR; TCRdb holds only in-frame clones, not every one. Of 120,000 or so clones listed, approximately 83% are singletons. Here the sequenced sample was peripheral blood, taken on day 0 of AZD1222 vaccination. All receptors come from an adult in good health.

The V gene is TRBV21-1, the J gene TRBJ1-5; the DNA was not compared with TRBD1, the D call given in the table. TRBV21-1 is recorded as a pseudogene. The CDR3 loop spans 17 amino acids. CDR3 sequence reads: CASSNASDSFNNQPQHF. Written as DNA, the CDR3 is TGTGCCAGCAGCAACGCCTCGGACAGCTTCAACAATCAGCCCCAGCATTTT.

The rearrangement uses TRBV7-6 and TRBJ1-1; D not resolved. Germline V gives CDR1 SGHVS, CDR2 FNYEAQ. V lost 5 bases and J 12 bases, leaving 16 bases between the germline ends. CDR3 length: 12 amino acids. CDR3 amino acids: CASSPPLGRSFF. The DNA for the CDR3 is TGTGCCAGCAGCCCTCCCCTCGGCAGATCTTTCTTT.

V gene TRBV18 combines with J gene TRBJ1-5; 7 bases line up with TRBD1. The CDR3 contains 14 residues. CDR1 and CDR2 (germline): KGHSH, LQKENI. V lost 7 bases to trimming and J lost 4 bases; unmatched junction nucleotides: 7. The CDR3 coding sequence is TGTGCCAGCTTAGGGAACAGGGGAAATCAGCCCCAGCATTTT. Translating gives CASLGNRGNQPQHF.

This clone appeared a single time. The chain uses TRBV2 and TRBJ1-2; D uncertain. CDR3 size: 12 residues. V gave up 3 bases and J gave up 5 bases, with 7 bases separating them. Per germline, CDR1 SNHLY and CDR2 FYNNEI. This CDR3 is CASSEGGYGYTF. CDR3 DNA sequence: TGTGCCAGCAGTGAGGGAGGTTATGGCTACACCTTC. Full variable domain (outside the CDR3, taken from reference TRBV2 and TRBJ1-2): EPEVTQTPSHQVTQMGQEVILRCVPISNHLYFYWYRQILGQKVEFLVSFYNNEISEKSEIFDDQFSVERPDGSNFTLKIRSTKLEDSAMYFCASSEGGYGYTFGSGTRLTVV.

This clone was counted only a few times. The chain carries TRBV10-3 and TRBJ2-1, with TRBD2 matching 7 bases. With 0 bases clipped from V and 5 bases from J, the junction kept 7 bases outside the gene matches. This CDR3 region has 16 residues. The V gene's germline CDR1 is ENHRY and CDR2 SYGVKD. CDR3 nucleotides: TGTGCCATCAGTGAGTCCACGGGAGGTATCGACAATGAGCAGTTCTTC. Encoded protein: CAISESTGGIDNEQFF.

This sequence joins TRBV7-2 and TRBJ2-2, with D uncertain. Germline CDR1 SGHTA, CDR2 FQGNSA. CDR3 length: 14 residues. The V end lost 5 bases, the J end lost 7 bases, and 14 bases lay between the germline ends. The CDR3 nucleotides read TGTGCCAGCAGCCCCGAAGGGAACTACGGGGAGCTGTTTTTT. Protein product: CASSPEGNYGELFF.

The chain couples TRBV4-2 to TRBJ2-3; D not certain. The CDR3 contains 14 residues. Per germline, CDR1 LGHNA and CDR2 YNFKEQ. Trimming removed 1 base at V and 3 bases at J, with 8 bases between. The CDR3 here is CASSQAQSTDTQYF. DNA for the CDR3: TGTGCCAGCAGCCAAGCCCAGAGTACAGATACGCAGTATTTT.

The rearrangement uses TRBV5-5 and TRBJ2-7, with D hard to call. Per germline, CDR1 SGHKS and CDR2 YYEKEE (reference sequence). CDR3 size: 14 residues. Trimming took off 0 bases at V and 3 bases at J, with 10 bases between the two ends. CDR3 protein: CASSLAGGDYEQYF. The CDR3 coding sequence is TGTGCCAGCAGCTTGGCGGGCGGAGACTACGAGCAGTACTTC.

The rearrangement uses TRBV5-1 and TRBJ1-6; 7 positions match TRBD1. The CDR3 runs 18 residues. J was trimmed by 0 bases and V by 0 bases; bases with no gene match: 6. CDR1 is SGHRS and CDR2 is YFSETQ in the germline V gene. The CDR3 region is CASSLVGTVSSYNSPLHF. The CDR3 DNA sequence: TGCGCCAGCAGCTTGGTGGGGACAGTAAGCTCCTATAATTCACCCCTCCACTTT.

V and J are TRBV30 and TRBJ2-7, with a tentative D call TRBD1 (5 bases). Looked up from germline, CDR1 is GTSNPN and CDR2 is SVGIG (reference sequence). The CDR3 spans 13 residues. Trimming shortened V by 2 bases and J by 2 bases, and 10 bases separated the two germline ends. For the CDR3, the DNA is TGTGCCTGGAGTATCCTAGGGGCCTACGAGCAGTACTTC. Translated: CAWSILGAYEQYF. Combining the CDR3 with reference TRBV30 and TRBJ2-7 gives the whole variable domain SQTIHQWPATLVQPVGSPLSLECTVEGTSNPNLYWYRQAAGRGLQLLFYSVGIGQISSEVPQNLSASRPQDRQFILSSKKLLLSDSGFYLCAWSILGAYEQYFGPGTRLTVT.

This chain joins TRBV7-3 and TRBJ2-7; weak D call: TRBD1 (5 bases). The CDR3 has 11 amino acids. CDR1 SGHTA and CDR2 FQGTGA come from the germline V gene. V lost 1 base and J 12 bases, leaving 10 bases between the germline ends. The CDR3 region has the DNA TGTGCCAGCAGCTTAAGGGCAGGGCCGTACTTC. Translated: CASSLRAGPYF.

The rearrangement uses TRBV3-1 (or the pseudogene TRBV3-2) and TRBJ1-5; D is ambiguous. Germline CDR1 LGHDT, CDR2 YNNKEL (reference sequence). The CDR3 is 15 amino acids. V lost 0 bases and J 4 bases, leaving 10 bases between the germline ends. The DNA of the CDR3 is TGTGCCAGCAGCCAAGACATGACCGTGAATCAGCCCCAGCATTTT. Protein sequence: CASSQDMTVNQPQHF.

This chain links TRBV6-5 with TRBJ1-1; TRBD1 might be the D (5 bases). Trimming removed 2 bases from V and 10 bases from J, with 17 bases in between. Germline V lookup: CDR1 MNHEY, CDR2 SVGAGI. CDR3 length: 14 residues. The CDR3 here is CASSYAQGNRRAFF. For the CDR3, the DNA is TGTGCCAGCAGTTACGCGCAGGGTAATCGGCGAGCTTTCTTT.

The V and J genes are TRBV19 and TRBJ2-1, with D hard to call. Per the germline V gene, CDR1 is LNHDA and CDR2 is SQIVND (reference sequence). Trimming stripped 3 bases from V and 6 bases from J, with 15 bases between. The CDR3 consists of 15 residues. CDR3 protein: CASSIGVADSNEQFF. In DNA, the CDR3 is TGTGCCAGTAGTATTGGGGTAGCAGACTCCAATGAGCAGTTCTTC.

The chain uses TRBV6-5 and TRBJ2-1, with a tentative D call TRBD2 (6 bases). Germline CDR1 reads MNHEY; CDR2 reads SVGAGI. The CDR3 length is 14 residues. The V and J ends lost 2 bases and 6 bases respectively, with 11 bases between them. The CDR3 loop reads CASSYGVSGNEQFF. CDR3 nucleotides: TGTGCCAGCAGTTACGGCGTTAGCGGCAATGAGCAGTTCTTC.

The chain has TRBV18 and TRBJ1-1, with 7 bases identical to TRBD1. Unmatched junction bases numbered 6, after V lost 1 base and J lost 4 bases. The CDR3 has 15 amino acids. Looked up from germline, CDR1 is KGHSH and CDR2 is LQKENI. The chain's CDR3 is CASSPRDSVATEAFF. The CDR3, as DNA: TGTGCCAGCTCACCACGGGACAGTGTAGCCACTGAAGCTTTCTTT. Supplemented by reference TRBV18 and TRBJ1-1, the full variable domain reads NAGVMQNPRHLVRRRGQEARLRCSPMKGHSHVYWYRQLPEEGLKFMVYLQKENIIDESGMPKERFSAEFPKEGPSILRIQQVVRGDSAAYFCASSPRDSVATEAFFGQGTRLTVV.

The V call is TRBV6-1, the J call TRBJ2-7; 7 bases align to TRBD2. Germline lookup yields CDR1 MNHNS and CDR2 SASEGT. This CDR3 has 15 amino acids. With V trimmed by 2 bases and J by 3 bases, 7 bases remained unmatched. CDR3 sequence: CASSELGGSYYEQYF. The CDR3 bases are TGTGCCAGCAGTGAATTGGGCGGGAGCTACTACGAGCAGTACTTC.

This clone occurred a few times. The chain joins TRBV10-3 to TRBJ1-5, with 7 positions matching TRBD1. This CDR3 is 17 amino acids long. V gave up 0 bases and J gave up 4 bases; unmatched junction bases: 9. The V gene's germline CDR1 is ENHRY and CDR2 SYGVKD. CDR3: CAISESAKQGKNQPQHF. CDR3 bases: TGTGCCATCAGTGAGTCCGCCAAACAGGGGAAGAATCAGCCCCAGCATTTT.

The chain joins TRBV7-2 to TRBJ2-7, with D possibly being TRBD1 or TRBD2 (5 bases each). This CDR3 contains 17 residues. Germline CDR1 reads SGHTA; CDR2 reads FQGNSA. V was pared by 3 bases and J by 2 bases, with 20 bases between. This chain's CDR3 is CASSLGTSKRLPYEQYF. The CDR3 bases are TGTGCCAGCAGCTTGGGGACCTCCAAGCGCCTTCCCTACGAGCAGTACTTC.

The rearrangement joins TRBV13 to TRBJ2-1, with TRBD2 matching over 10 bases. Looked up from germline, CDR1 is PRHDT and CDR2 is FYEKMQ (reference sequence). CDR3 size: 15 residues. Losses at the gene ends were 7 bases for V and 7 bases for J; bases not matched to a gene: 10. The CDR3 region has the DNA TGTGCCAGCACCGAGCGGGAGGGCCTTCAAAATGAGCAGTTCTTC. Its translation is CASTEREGLQNEQFF.

The chain uses TRBV4-2 and TRBJ1-2; 7 positions agree with TRBD1. Germline values: CDR1 LGHNA, CDR2 YNFKEQ. Unmatched junction bases numbered 18, after V lost 3 bases and J lost 8 bases. The CDR3 consists of 17 residues. CDR3 loop: CASSQGLTGVGLRGYTF. The CDR3 coding sequence is TGTGCCAGCAGCCAGGGTCTAACAGGGGTAGGGTTACGGGGCTACACCTTC.

Only one count was recorded for this clone. The genes are TRBV5-1 and TRBJ2-7; D gene ambiguous. Trimming stripped 4 bases from V and 1 base from J, with 12 bases between. Germline V CDR1 and CDR2: SGHRS, YFSETQ. This CDR3 comprises 14 residues. CDR3 protein: CASSRGLVSYEQYF. The CDR3 region has the DNA TGCGCCAGCAGCCGTGGGCTAGTATCCTACGAGCAGTACTTC.

The V and J genes are TRBV30 and TRBJ1-2, with D uncertain. Germline V gene data show CDR1 as GTSNPN and CDR2 as SVGIG (reference sequence). This CDR3 has 12 residues. V lost 3 bases, J lost 8 bases, and 13 bases lay in between. The CDR3 reads CAWSAGPEGYTF. The CDR3 coding sequence is TGTGCCTGGAGCGCAGGTCCGGAGGGCTACACCTTC.

The chain carries TRBV6-5 and TRBJ2-7; TRBD1 matches at 10 bases. The CDR3 runs to 14 residues. CDR1 is MNHEY and CDR2 is SVGAGI in the germline V gene. V lost 2 bases, J lost 3 bases, and 1 base stayed unmatched. Written as DNA, the CDR3 is TGTGCCAGCAGTTACGGGGACAGGGGCTACGAGCAGTACTTC. This codes for CASSYGDRGYEQYF.

The table lists this clone with a few counts. The rearrangement uses TRBV12-3 or TRBV12-4 and TRBJ1-1; 7 bases agree with TRBD1. With 5 bases clipped from V and 7 bases from J, the junction kept 7 bases outside the gene matches. This CDR3 has 13 amino acids. The CDR3 DNA reads TGTGCCAGCAGTAACCTCCGACAGGGTGAAGCTTTCTTT. Translated: CASSNLRQGEAFF.

The chain combines TRBV5-1 with TRBJ1-2; D not certain. This CDR3 is built from 15 residues. V was shortened by 4 bases and J by 3 bases, with 16 bases between the two germline ends. Germline V gene lookup returns CDR1 SGHRS and CDR2 YFSETQ. CDR3: CASSPRAALDYGYTF. The DNA for the CDR3 is TGCGCCAGCAGCCCTCGGGCTGCACTTGACTATGGCTACACCTTC. Combining the CDR3 with reference TRBV5-1 and TRBJ1-2 gives the whole variable domain KAGVTQTPRYLIKTRGQQVTLSCSPISGHRSVSWYQQTPGQGLQFLFEYFSETQRNKGNFPGRFSGRQFSNSRSEMNVSTLELGDSALYLCASSPRAALDYGYTFGSGTRLTVV.

This clone was counted a few times. The V and J genes are TRBV11-2 and TRBJ2-7; 12 positions agree with TRBD2. V lost 5 bases and J lost 9; bases outside the gene matches: 5. Germline CDR1 and CDR2: SGHAT and FQNNGV. The CDR3 loop spans 13 amino acids. The CDR3 region is CASSVGTSGRQYF. Here the CDR3 DNA reads TGTGCCAGCAGCGTGGGGACTAGCGGGCGGCAGTACTTC.

This clone was seen only once. The V gene is TRBV9, the J gene TRBJ2-3, with TRBD2 matching over 7 bases. Per germline, CDR1 SGDLS and CDR2 YYNGEE. Trimming cost V 4 bases and J 3 bases; bases outside gene matches: 11. The CDR3 is 16 amino acids. For the CDR3, the DNA is TGTGCCAGCAGCCTTGCTCCCGGGGGGATGACAGATACGCAGTATTTT. It is translated as CASSLAPGGMTDTQYF.

This chain links TRBV2 with TRBJ2-1; D unclear. V shed 7 bases and J shed 1 base, with 14 bases lying between them. Germline CDR1 and CDR2: SNHLY and FYNNEI. The CDR3 runs to 15 residues. The CDR3 DNA sequence: TGTGCCAGCATGACCGGACCGCCATCCTACAATGAGCAGTTCTTC. Protein product: CASMTGPPSYNEQFF. Variable domain in full (rest from reference TRBV2 and TRBJ2-1): EPEVTQTPSHQVTQMGQEVILRCVPISNHLYFYWYRQILGQKVEFLVSFYNNEISEKSEIFDDQFSVERPDGSNFTLKIRSTKLEDSAMYFCASMTGPPSYNEQFFGPGTRLTVL.

V gene TRBV11-3 combines with J gene TRBJ1-2; 7 positions agree with TRBD1. CDR1 and CDR2 from the germline V gene are SGHNT and YENEEA. CDR3 size: 16 residues. The V gene end was trimmed by 4 bases and the J gene end by 5 bases; junction bases not matched to a gene: 13. The DNA for the CDR3 is TGTGCCAGCAGCTCCTCCTGGGACAGTAATTCTTATGGCTACACCTTC. It codes for CASSSSWDSNSYGYTF. The variable domain in full, completed from reference TRBV11-3 and TRBJ1-2, reads EAGVVQSPRYKIIEKKQPVAFWCNPISGHNTLYWYLQNLGQGPELLIRYENEEAVDDSQLPKDRFSAERLKGVDSTLKIQPAELGDSAVYLCASSSSWDSNSYGYTFGSGTRLTVV.